This TCR beta chain emerged from a study of shared clonotypes between healthy human individuals. Study-wide context: Ranging from 18 to 49 in age, donors were a couple of women and a few men.

The method was immunoSEQ multiplex PCR; TCRdb's version includes in-frame clones alone and lacks a portion of them. The profile shows hundreds of thousands of clones, about 74% of them singletons. Recent acute infections and vaccinations were absent in the healthy HIV-negative adult donors. Subsets obtained from CD4+ cells comprised CD45RA+ naive and CD45RA-negative memory cells. The CDR3 is 13 residues long. From germline, CDR1 is MNHEY and CDR2 SMNVEV (reference sequence). Trimming shortened V by 7 bases and J by 5 bases, and 15 bases separated the two germline ends. This receptor was obtained from a woman aged 25-40 years in good health. This chain uses TRBV27 with TRBJ2-7; D unresolved. The sequencing sample was made of memory CD4+ T cells sorted from blood. Subset denoted: CD45RA-negative fraction. The CDR3 spells CASTNPMGHEQYF. CDR3 sequence (DNA): TGTGCCAGCACGAACCCTATGGGTCACGAGCAGTACTTC.